Sequencing of this TCR beta chain was carried out in a study of cytotoxic CD8 clonotypes in ibrutinib-treated CLL. The CDR3 contains 18 residues. The germline V gene has CDR1 WNHNN and CDR2 SYGVQD (reference sequence). The ends lost 6 bases at V and 9 bases at J; junction bases unmatched: 17. The protocol was immunoSEQ multiplex PCR, while the TCRdb copy is restricted to in-frame clones and leaves out a portion. Found here are about 26,000 clones, almost 85% of them singletons; the top ten hold 6.5% to 8%. Sequencing used PBMCs, obtained after 24 months of ibrutinib treatment. The chain is built from TRBV10-1 and TRBJ2-1, with TRBD2 identical over 13 bases. The sequence came from a human donor with chronic lymphocytic leukemia. The CDR3 DNA follows: TGCGCCAGCAGCCCGGGACTAGCGGGGACCTTTTCAGGGGGTGAGCAGTTCTTC. This translates into CASSPGLAGTFSGGEQFF.